The 10 T cell receptor beta chains below were found in one sample sequenced in a study of Graves' ophthalmopathy and Graves' hyperthyroidism. RNA served as the template for amplifying TCR beta CDR3 regions. RT-PCR was first run with HTBI primers, then multiplex PCR in a second round. TCRdb reprocessed the multiplex PCR reads via MiXCR and lists one record per CDR3 protein. The sample includes hundreds of thousands of distinct CDR3 sequences, 40% of them seen just once. The sample taken for sequencing was peripheral blood. All receptors derive from an adult man with Graves' ophthalmopathy.

Ten or more counts support this clonotype. J is TRBJ2-2 and V is TRBV7-2; the D is unclear. Germline V gene sequence: CDR1 SGHTA, CDR2 FQGNSA. V dropped 6 bases and J dropped 3 bases, with 14 bases sitting between them. There are 15 residues in the CDR3. The CDR3 protein is CASSLTASYTGELFF. The CDR3 coding sequence is TGTGCCAGCAGTCTCACGGCCTCGTACACCGGGGAGCTGTTTTTT.

Concerning this clonotype itself: A read error may be the cause here, since a much bigger clone is one base away. The genes are TRBV10-3 and TRBJ2-7; 8 nucleotides line up with TRBD2. The ends lost 0 bases at V and 3 bases at J; junction bases unmatched: 4. From germline, CDR1 is ENHRY and CDR2 SYGVKD. The length of the CDR3 is 15 residues. The chain's CDR3 is CAISESVGLDYEQYF. CDR3 coding DNA: TGTGCCATCAGTGAGTCGGTGGGACTAGACTACGAGCAGTACTTC.

The chain recombines TRBV7-9 with TRBJ2-7, with D tentatively TRBD1 (6 bases). Trimming removed 9 bases from V and 2 bases from J, with 23 bases in between. This CDR3 is built from 16 residues. CDR1 is SEHNR and CDR2 is FQNEAQ in the germline V gene (reference sequence). This chain's CDR3 is CASSISAGTPTYEQYF. CDR3 sequence (DNA): TGTGCCAGTAGTATATCAGCCGGGACACCAACCTACGAGCAGTACTTC.

Turning to this clonotype: No conserved phenylalanine or tryptophan is present at the end of the CDR3, so a read error is the likely explanation. This CDR3 reads CASSLSPWGGTEAFL. The CDR3 coding sequence is TGTGCCAGCAGTTTATCCCCTTGGGGAGGGACTGAAGCTTTCCTT. This chain links TRBV10-3 with TRBJ1-1; D is unclear. Germline CDR1 and CDR2: ENHRY and SYGVKD. The CDR3 spans 15 residues.

This clonotype was detected only a few times. The chain employs TRBV20-1 and TRBJ1-6; 9 nucleotides match TRBD1. Per the germline V gene, CDR1 is DFQATT and CDR2 is SNEGSKA (reference sequence). CDR3 size: 15 residues. The CDR3 DNA reads as TGCACCACCTACCAGGGGGACAGGGATAATTCACCCCTCCACTTT. Translated, it gives CTTYQGDRDNSPLHF.

A note on this clonotype: The junction departs from germline at one end; a sequencing error may be responsible. The rearrangement uses TRBV2 and TRBJ2-3; D uncertain. From germline, CDR1 is SNHLY and CDR2 FYNNEI. The CDR3 is made up of 12 amino acids. CDR3 loop: CGSSETGDTQYF. The CDR3 DNA reads as TGTGGCAGCAGTGAAACCGGCGATACGCAGTATTTT.

The V gene is TRBV15, the J gene TRBJ1-4; 7 bases line up with TRBD1. V trimming: 5 bases; J trimming: 5 bases; junction bases outside the gene matches: 8. Germline lookup yields CDR1 LNHNV and CDR2 YYDKDF (reference sequence). The CDR3 runs to 15 residues. Here the CDR3 reads CATSSLGQVNEKLFF. The CDR3 nucleotides are TGTGCCACCAGCTCTCTCGGACAGGTGAATGAAAAACTGTTTTTT.

This chain connects TRBV11-1 to TRBJ1-2; D gene unclear. The CDR3 is made up of 13 amino acids. V was shortened by 8 bases and J by 6 bases, with 16 bases between the two germline ends. Germline CDR1 is SGHAT and CDR2 is FQDESV (reference sequence). CDR3 amino acids: CASVEGQRNGYTF. The CDR3 nucleotides are TGTGCCAGCGTTGAAGGGCAGCGAAATGGCTACACCTTC.

V and J are TRBV20-1 and TRBJ1-1; 9 bases match TRBD1. CDR1 and CDR2 (germline): DFQATT, SNEGSKA (reference sequence). V gave up 6 bases and J gave up 0 bases; unmatched junction bases: 8. There are 15 residues in the CDR3. CDR3 loop: CSARPGTGLNTEAFF. The CDR3 nucleotides read TGCAGTGCCCGACCGGGGACAGGGTTGAACACTGAAGCTTTCTTT.

With respect to this clonotype: A much larger clone sits a single nucleotide away, making a read error possible. The chain is built from TRBV2 and TRBJ2-5; 9 nucleotides align to TRBD2. This CDR3 is 13 amino acids long. CDR1 is SNHLY and CDR2 is FYNNEI in the germline V gene. After removal of 5 bases from V and 10 bases from J, the junction contained 8 bases not matched to a gene. In DNA, the CDR3 is TGTGCCAGCAGTTACGACCGGCGGGAGGGCCAGTACTTC. It is translated as CASSYDRREGQYF.